The 6 T cell receptor beta chains reported below all come from one sample, sequenced in a study of T-cell reconstitution after alpha-beta-depleted transplantation in children. Using unique molecular identifiers, the investigators prepared the TCRbeta library. Each CDR3 protein gets one entry after TCRdb re-called the PCR reads with MiXCR. Found here are some 300,000 distinct CDR3 sequences, around 9.1% of them singletons; the top ten hold approximately 7.6%. Sequenced here: PBMCs, sampled before TCRalphabeta/CD19-depleted stem cell transplant. Every receptor here comes from a boy younger than two with acute myeloid leukemia, due to receive a stem cell transplant.

The table lists this clonotype with many counts. The chain links TRBV6-1 to TRBJ2-7, with D perhaps TRBD2 (5 bases). The V and J ends lost 6 bases and 5 bases respectively, with 14 bases between them. The CDR3 spans 13 residues. From germline, CDR1 is MNHNS and CDR2 SASEGT. As DNA, the CDR3 is TGTGCCAGCAGGCGGGCAGGTCGGAACGAGCAGTACTTC. It specifies CASRRAGRNEQYF.

In its sample, this clonotype was seen many times. The J gene is TRBJ2-1, the V gene TRBV12-3 or TRBV12-4; tentative D call: TRBD2 (6 bases). V gave up 9 bases and J gave up 0 bases, with 15 bases separating them. This CDR3 is 15 amino acids long. CDR3 coding DNA: TGTGCCAGTATGGTTGCGGGACTCTCCTACAATGAGCAGTTCTTC. Amino acids: CASMVAGLSYNEQFF.

This clonotype appeared many times. The gene calls are TRBV11-3 and TRBJ2-4; possibly TRBD2 for D (6 bases). Germline-derived CDR1 and CDR2 are SGHNT and YENEEA. There are 14 residues in the CDR3. V was pared by 7 bases and J by 5 bases, with 15 bases between. CDR3 DNA: TGTGCCAGCACCTTCGGGGGAGCGGAAAACATTCAGTACTTC. It encodes CASTFGGAENIQYF.

This clonotype was observed a handful of times. J is TRBJ2-7 and V is TRBV20-1, with unresolved D. The germline V and J ends were trimmed by 6 bases and 3 bases, with 9 bases remaining between them. The CDR3 loop spans 11 amino acids. The germline V gene has CDR1 DFQATT and CDR2 SNEGSKA (reference sequence). CDR3: CSARHDYEQYF. The CDR3 DNA follows: TGCAGTGCACGTCATGACTACGAGCAGTACTTC.

This sequence joins TRBV7-6 and TRBJ2-7; perhaps TRBD1 as D (7 bases). This CDR3 spans 13 amino acids. The germline V gene has CDR1 SGHVS and CDR2 FNYEAQ. V was pared by 4 bases and J by 7 bases, with 14 bases between. The CDR3 sequence is CASSSTGAGEQYF. The CDR3 region has the DNA TGTGCCAGCAGCTCCACAGGGGCGGGGGAGCAGTACTTC.

This clonotype has at least ten counts. The chain uses TRBV29-1 and TRBJ2-2; TRBD2 is a possible D gene (6 bases). V was clipped by 6 bases and J by 1 base, with 12 bases between them. This CDR3 has 14 amino acids. The V gene's germline CDR1 is SQVTM and CDR2 ANQGSEA. The CDR3 DNA is TGCAGCGTCTCAGTCGGGGGGAACACCGGGGAGCTGTTTTTT. Translation: CSVSVGGNTGELFF.